This T cell receptor beta chain was identified during a study of OX40 agonist ivuxolimab in advanced cancers. Background on the study: Melanoma, hepatocellular carcinoma, head and neck or renal cell cancer occurred in dose-escalation patients. Study-level points and caveats: Blood T cells, both CD4+ and CD8+, expanded clonally by week 6 at 0.1 to 3.0 mg/kg. In the 0.1-3.0 mg/kg groups, partial responders showed among the lowest expansion.

Germline CDR1 KGHSH, CDR2 LQKENI. The length of the CDR3 is 14 residues. Germline trimming cut 3 bases from V and 7 bases from J; bases unmatched to any gene: 3. Assay used: immunoSEQ multiplex PCR; TCRdb lists only in-frame clones, some missing. The sample shows some 87,000 clones, less than 95% of them seen only once. Concerning this clone itself: Its target is unknown.

The TCR was taken from an adult with an advanced solid tumor such as melanoma, head and neck, liver or kidney cancer. The chain recombines TRBV18 with TRBJ1-2; TRBD1 aligns across 12 bases. The sample was CD4+ or CD8+ T cells sorted from blood, taken in a trial of the OX40 agonist ivuxolimab. The CDR3 sequence: CASSPAGQGAGYTF. The CDR3, as DNA: TGTGCCAGCTCACCCGCGGGACAGGGGGCTGGCTACACCTTC.